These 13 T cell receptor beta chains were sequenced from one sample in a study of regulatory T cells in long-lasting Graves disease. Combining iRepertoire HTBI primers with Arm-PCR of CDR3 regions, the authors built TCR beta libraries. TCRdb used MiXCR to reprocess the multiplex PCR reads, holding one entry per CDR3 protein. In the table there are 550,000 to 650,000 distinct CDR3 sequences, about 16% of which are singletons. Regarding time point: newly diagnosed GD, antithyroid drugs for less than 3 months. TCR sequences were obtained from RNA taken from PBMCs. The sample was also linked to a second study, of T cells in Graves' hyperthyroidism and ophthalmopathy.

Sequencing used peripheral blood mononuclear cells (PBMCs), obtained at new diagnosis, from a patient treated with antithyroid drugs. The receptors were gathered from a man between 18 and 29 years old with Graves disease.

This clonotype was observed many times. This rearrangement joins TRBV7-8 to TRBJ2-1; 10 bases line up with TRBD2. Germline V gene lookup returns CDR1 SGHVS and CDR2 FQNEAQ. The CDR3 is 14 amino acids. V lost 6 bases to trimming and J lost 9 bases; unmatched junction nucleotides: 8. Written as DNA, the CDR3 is TGTGCCAGCAGACCCGGGACTAGCGAGAGTGAGCAGTTCTTC. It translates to CASRPGTSESEQFF.

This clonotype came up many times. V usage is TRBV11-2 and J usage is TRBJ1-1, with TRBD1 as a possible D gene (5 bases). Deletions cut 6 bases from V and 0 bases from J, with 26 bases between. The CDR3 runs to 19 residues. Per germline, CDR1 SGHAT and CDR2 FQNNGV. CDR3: CASRTITGRGAAMNTEAFF. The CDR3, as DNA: TGTGCCAGCAGAACTATAACCGGTAGAGGGGCAGCTATGAACACTGAAGCTTTCTTT. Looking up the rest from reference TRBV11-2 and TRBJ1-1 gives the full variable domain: EAGVAQSPRYKIIEKRQSVAFWCNPISGHATLYWYQQILGQGPKLLIQFQNNGVVDDSQLPKDRFSAERLKGVDSTLKIQPAKLEDSAVYLCASRTITGRGAAMNTEAFFGQGTRLTVV.

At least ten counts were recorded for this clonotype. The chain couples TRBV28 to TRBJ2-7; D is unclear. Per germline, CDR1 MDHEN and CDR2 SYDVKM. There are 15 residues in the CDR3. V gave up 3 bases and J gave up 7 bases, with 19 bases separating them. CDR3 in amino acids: CASSFVSKIPREQYF. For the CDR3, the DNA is TGTGCCAGCAGTTTCGTCAGTAAGATTCCTCGGGAGCAGTACTTC.

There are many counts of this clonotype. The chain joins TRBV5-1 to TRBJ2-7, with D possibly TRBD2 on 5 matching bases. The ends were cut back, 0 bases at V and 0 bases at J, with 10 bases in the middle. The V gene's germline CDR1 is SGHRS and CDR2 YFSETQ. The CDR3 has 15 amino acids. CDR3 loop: CASSLGSSSSYEQYF. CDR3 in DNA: TGCGCCAGCAGCTTGGGTTCTAGCAGCTCCTACGAGCAGTACTTC.

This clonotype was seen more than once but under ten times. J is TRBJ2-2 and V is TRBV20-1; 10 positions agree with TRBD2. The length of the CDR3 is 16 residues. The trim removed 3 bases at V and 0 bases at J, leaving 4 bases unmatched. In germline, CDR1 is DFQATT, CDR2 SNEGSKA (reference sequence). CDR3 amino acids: CSASGGLATNTGELFF. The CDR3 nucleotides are TGCAGTGCTAGCGGGGGACTAGCGACGAACACCGGGGAGCTGTTTTTT.

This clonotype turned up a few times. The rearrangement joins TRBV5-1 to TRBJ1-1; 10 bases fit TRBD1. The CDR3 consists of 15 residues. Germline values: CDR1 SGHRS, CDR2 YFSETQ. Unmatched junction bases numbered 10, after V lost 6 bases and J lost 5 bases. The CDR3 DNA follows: TGCGCCAGCAAGCCCCTCGGACAGGGGGGTACTGAAGCTTTCTTT. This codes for CASKPLGQGGTEAFF.

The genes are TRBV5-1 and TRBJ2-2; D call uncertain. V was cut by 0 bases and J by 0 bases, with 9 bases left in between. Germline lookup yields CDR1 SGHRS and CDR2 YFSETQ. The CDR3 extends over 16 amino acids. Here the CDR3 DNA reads TGCGCCAGCAGCTTGGCAGCGAGAGCGAACACCGGGGAGCTGTTTTTT. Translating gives CASSLAARANTGELFF.

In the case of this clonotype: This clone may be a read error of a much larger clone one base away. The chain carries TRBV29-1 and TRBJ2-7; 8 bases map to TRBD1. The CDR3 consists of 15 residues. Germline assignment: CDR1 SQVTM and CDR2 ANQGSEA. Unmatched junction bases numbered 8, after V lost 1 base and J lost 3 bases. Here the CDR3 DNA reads TGCAGCGTTGAAGGAGGCAGACAGGGGAACTACGAGCAGTACTTC. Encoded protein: CSVEGGRQGNYEQYF.

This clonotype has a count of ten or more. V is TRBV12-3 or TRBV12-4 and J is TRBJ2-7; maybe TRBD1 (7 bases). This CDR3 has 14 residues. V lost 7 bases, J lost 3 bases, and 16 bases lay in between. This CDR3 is CASTGGTAHYEQYF. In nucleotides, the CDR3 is TGTGCCAGCACCGGCGGGACAGCCCACTACGAGCAGTACTTC.

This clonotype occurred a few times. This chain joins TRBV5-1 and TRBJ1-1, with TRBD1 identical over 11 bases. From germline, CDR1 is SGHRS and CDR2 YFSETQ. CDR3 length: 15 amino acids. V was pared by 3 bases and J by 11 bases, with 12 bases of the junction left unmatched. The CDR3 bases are TGCGCCAGCAGCTGGGACCCCGGGACAGGGGGACGTGCTTTCTTT. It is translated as CASSWDPGTGGRAFF. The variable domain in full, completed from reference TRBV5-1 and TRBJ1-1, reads KAGVTQTPRYLIKTRGQQVTLSCSPISGHRSVSWYQQTPGQGLQFLFEYFSETQRNKGNFPGRFSGRQFSNSRSEMNVSTLELGDSALYLCASSWDPGTGGRAFFGQGTRLTVV.

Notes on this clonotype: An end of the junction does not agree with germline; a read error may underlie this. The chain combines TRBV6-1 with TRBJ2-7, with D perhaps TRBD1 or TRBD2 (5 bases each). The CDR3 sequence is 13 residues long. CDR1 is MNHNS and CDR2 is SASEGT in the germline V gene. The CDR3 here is CASSPGSSYEQCF. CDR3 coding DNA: TGTGCCAGCAGTCCAGGGAGCTCCTACGAGCAGTGCTTC.

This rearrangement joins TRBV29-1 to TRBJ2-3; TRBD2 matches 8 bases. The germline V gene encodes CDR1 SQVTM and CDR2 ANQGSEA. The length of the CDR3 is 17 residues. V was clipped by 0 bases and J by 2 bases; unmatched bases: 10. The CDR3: CSVEDLEPSGYTDTQYF. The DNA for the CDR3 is TGCAGCGTTGAAGATCTAGAGCCTAGCGGGTACACAGATACGCAGTATTTT.

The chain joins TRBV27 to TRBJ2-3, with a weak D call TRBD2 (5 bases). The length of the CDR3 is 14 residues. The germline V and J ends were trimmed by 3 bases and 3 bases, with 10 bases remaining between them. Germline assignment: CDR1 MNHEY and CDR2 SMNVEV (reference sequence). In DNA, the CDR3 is TGTGCCAGCAGTTTCGTAGCGAAGACAGATACGCAGTATTTT. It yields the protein CASSFVAKTDTQYF.